The 22 T cell receptor beta chains reported below all come from one sample, sequenced in a study of cytomegalovirus exposure and HLA in healthy donors. The PCR employed 60 Vbeta primers together with 13 Jbeta primers. Using immunoSEQ multiplex PCR, the repertoire was profiled, and TCRdb retains in-frame clones only, with some absent. The sample includes about 180,000 clones, more than 60% of them seen just once. Sequenced input: PBMCs. The receptor set was obtained from a woman aged 25 to 39 in good health and CMV-seropositive.

The chain combines TRBV7-9 with TRBJ1-1; D gene ambiguous. Germline lookup yields CDR1 SEHNR and CDR2 FQNEAQ (reference sequence). V lost 7 bases, J lost 6 bases, and 18 bases lay in between. The CDR3 extends over 14 amino acids. The CDR3 is CASIRLNLGAEAFF. The DNA for the CDR3 is TGTGCCAGCATCCGGCTGAACCTAGGCGCTGAAGCTTTCTTT.

This chain connects TRBV6-1 to TRBJ2-1; 9 nucleotides line up with TRBD2. Trimming removed 1 base from V and 4 bases from J; junction bases left unmatched: 11. This CDR3 region has 18 residues. From germline, CDR1 is MNHNS and CDR2 SASEGT. The CDR3 spells CASSEGTSGFSFYNEQFF. Here the CDR3 DNA reads TGTGCCAGCAGTGAAGGAACTAGCGGGTTCTCCTTTTACAATGAGCAGTTCTTC.

This clone showed up just once. Other DNA sequences in the same sample also yield this CDR3. The chain is built from TRBV11-3 and TRBJ2-5; D is perhaps TRBD1 (6 bases). CDR1 SGHNT and CDR2 YENEEA come from the germline V gene. CDR3 size: 15 residues. V was shortened by 5 bases and J by 5 bases, with 18 bases between the two germline ends. In DNA form, the CDR3 reads TGTGCCAGCAGCCTAACCCCGGGACAAGTGGAGACCCAGTACTTC. It yields the protein CASSLTPGQVETQYF.

The CDR3 protein is CASRPRTGNTEAFF. Here the CDR3 DNA reads TGTGCCAGTAGACCCCGTACAGGGAACACTGAAGCTTTCTTT. This chain uses TRBV19 with TRBJ1-1, with a possible D match to TRBD1 (5 bases). This CDR3 comprises 14 residues. The germline gives CDR1 LNHDA, CDR2 SQIVND (reference sequence). Trimming shortened V by 6 bases and J by 1 base, and 12 bases separated the two germline ends.

The rearrangement joins TRBV4-1 to TRBJ2-1; possible D gene TRBD1, 6 bases. Germline V gene sequence: CDR1 MGHRA, CDR2 YSYEKL. The CDR3 contains 13 residues. Between the trimmed V and J ends, which lost 0 bases and 7 bases, there was a span of 7 bases. The CDR3 spells CASSQDQGNEQFF. The CDR3 bases are TGCGCCAGCAGCCAAGATCAGGGGAATGAGCAGTTCTTC.

The chain has TRBV5-1 and TRBJ2-7; D perhaps matches TRBD2 (7 bases). Germline V gene lookup returns CDR1 SGHRS and CDR2 YFSETQ. V lost 1 base to trimming and J lost 4 bases, with 18 bases between them. This CDR3 spans 16 amino acids. The CDR3 protein is CASSLSGGATFYEQYF. CDR3 DNA: TGCGCCAGCAGCTTGTCGGGGGGCGCCACTTTTTACGAGCAGTACTTC.

This sequence joins TRBV7-3 and TRBJ2-5; tentatively, D is TRBD1 (6 bases). The CDR3 runs to 15 residues. V lost 5 bases and J lost 1, with 14 bases in between. Germline lookup yields CDR1 SGHTA and CDR2 FQGTGA. The CDR3 DNA sequence: TGTGCCAGCAGCCCGTCAACAGGGTCCCAAGAGACCCAGTACTTC. Protein sequence: CASSPSTGSQETQYF.

This clone showed up just a few times. This chain connects TRBV30 to TRBJ2-3, with D maybe TRBD1 (5 bases). The CDR3 covers 13 residues. V was clipped by 0 bases and J by 6 bases, with 10 bases between them. CDR1 GTSNPN and CDR2 SVGIG come from the germline V gene (reference sequence). Here the CDR3 reads CAWSVGPADTQYF. The CDR3 DNA follows: TGTGCCTGGAGTGTGGGGCCGGCCGATACGCAGTATTTT.

Only one count was recorded for this clone. V is TRBV5-1 and J is TRBJ2-3; D perhaps matches TRBD2 (5 bases). Germline V gives CDR1 SGHRS, CDR2 YFSETQ. V shed 0 bases and J shed 3 bases, with 11 bases lying between them. The CDR3 sequence is 15 residues long. The CDR3: CASSLGIGSTDTQYF. CDR3 DNA: TGCGCCAGCAGCTTGGGGATTGGGAGTACAGATACGCAGTATTTT.

The CDR3: CASSRGLAGVDTQYF. DNA for the CDR3: TGCGCCAGCAGCCGGGGACTAGCGGGAGTGGATACGCAGTATTTT. V and J are TRBV5-1 and TRBJ2-3, with 14 bases lining up with TRBD2. Germline V gene data show CDR1 as SGHRS and CDR2 as YFSETQ. With V trimmed by 4 bases and J by 6 bases, 4 bases remained unmatched. CDR3 size: 15 residues.

The V and J genes are TRBV6-6 and TRBJ2-4; D not certain. V was trimmed by 6 bases and J by 3 bases, leaving 12 bases between them. Germline CDR1 MNHNY, CDR2 SVGAGI (reference sequence). The CDR3 length is 14 residues. The CDR3 loop reads CASRPTEFKNIQYF. The DNA for the CDR3 is TGTGCCAGCAGACCCACGGAGTTCAAAAACATTCAGTACTTC.

The rearrangement links TRBV27 to TRBJ2-1, with D possibly matching TRBD2 (5 bases). The CDR3 extends over 15 amino acids. Trimming pared 5 bases from V and 9 bases from J, leaving 20 bases between. Germline lookup yields CDR1 MNHEY and CDR2 SMNVEV (reference sequence). CDR3 sequence: CASSGLSGIFREQFF. The CDR3 DNA sequence: TGTGCCAGCAGTGGGCTGAGCGGTATTTTTCGTGAGCAGTTCTTC.

J is TRBJ2-1 and V is TRBV7-2, with 13 bases fitting TRBD2. This CDR3 contains 18 residues. After removal of 5 bases from V and 1 base from J, the junction contained 8 bases not matched to a gene. CDR1 is SGHTA, CDR2 FQGNSA, per germline. CDR3 nucleotides: TGTGCCAGCAGCGTGACTAGCGGGAGGCATCAGTCCTACAATGAGCAGTTCTTC. It codes for CASSVTSGRHQSYNEQFF.

The V call is TRBV10-3, the J call TRBJ2-7; 12 bases line up with TRBD1. The CDR3 has 15 amino acids. V lost 3 bases to trimming and J lost 6 bases; unmatched junction nucleotides: 6. In germline, CDR1 is ENHRY, CDR2 SYGVKD. CDR3 amino acids: CAISDPGQGAGEQYF. CDR3 coding DNA: TGTGCCATCAGTGATCCGGGACAGGGGGCAGGCGAGCAGTACTTC.

This clone turned up a few times. CDR3 coding DNA: TGTGCCAGCACTACGGGCGGGGGGCCTAACTCCTACGAGCAGTACTTC. Residues: CASTTGGGPNSYEQYF. The chain uses TRBV28 and TRBJ2-7; 8 bases line up with TRBD2. CDR3 size: 16 residues. The trim removed 7 bases at V and 0 bases at J, leaving 11 bases unmatched. Germline assignment: CDR1 MDHEN and CDR2 SYDVKM.

The chain links TRBV30 to TRBJ2-5; 13 bases are shared with TRBD2. The ends lost 0 bases at V and 5 bases at J; junction bases unmatched: 15. Germline V CDR1 and CDR2: GTSNPN, SVGIG (reference sequence). The CDR3 contains 19 residues. The CDR3 region has the DNA TGTGCCTGGAGTGTACGGGCGGGGACTAGCGGGACAGGTCCGGAGACCCAGTACTTC. Its protein product is CAWSVRAGTSGTGPETQYF.

The genes are TRBV28 and TRBJ1-1, with D uncertain. CDR1 MDHEN and CDR2 SYDVKM come from the germline V gene. The CDR3 loop spans 17 amino acids. Between the trimmed V and J ends, which lost 5 bases and 3 bases, there was a span of 22 bases. The chain's CDR3 is CASSTRRLGSGDTEAFF. The CDR3 DNA is TGTGCCAGCAGTACGAGGAGGCTAGGGAGTGGGGACACTGAAGCTTTCTTT.

The chain employs TRBV6-4 and TRBJ2-5; the match to TRBD2 covers 7 bases. V was pared by 2 bases and J by 5 bases, with 2 bases of the junction left unmatched. The CDR3 loop spans 13 amino acids. CDR1 MRHNA and CDR2 SNTAGT come from the germline V gene. CDR3 region: CASSDQAGETQYF. CDR3 sequence (DNA): TGTGCCAGCAGTGACCAAGCGGGGGAGACCCAGTACTTC.

This clone was seen ten or more times. The CDR3 loop is CASSHPGGGEQYF. Written as DNA, the CDR3 is TGCGCCAGCAGCCACCCAGGCGGGGGCGAGCAGTACTTC. The V and J genes are TRBV4-1 and TRBJ2-7; TRBD2 matches 7 bases. Germline CDR1 MGHRA, CDR2 YSYEKL. CDR3 length: 13 residues. Trimming cost V 3 bases and J 6 bases; bases outside gene matches: 5.

The rearrangement joins TRBV5-1 to TRBJ2-5; tentatively, D is TRBD1 (6 bases). The V end was cut by 6 bases, the J end by 1 base, with 10 bases between. Germline-derived CDR1 and CDR2 are SGHRS and YFSETQ. This CDR3 has 13 amino acids. The CDR3 region is CASTRTVQETQYF. The CDR3 bases are TGCGCCAGCACCCGGACAGTCCAAGAGACCCAGTACTTC.

The rearrangement links TRBV6-6 to TRBJ2-7; TRBD2 matches 13 bases. The CDR3 totals 16 residues. Unmatched junction bases numbered 0, after V lost 0 bases and J lost 1 base. Germline V lookup: CDR1 MNHNY, CDR2 SVGAGI (reference sequence). The CDR3 nucleotides are TGTGCCAGCAGTTACTCGGGACTAGCGGGATCCTACGAGCAGTACTTC. This gives the protein CASSYSGLAGSYEQYF.

The gene calls are TRBV5-6 and TRBJ2-5; 9 bases align to TRBD2. Per the germline V gene, CDR1 is SGHDT and CDR2 is YYEEEE. Trimming cost V 4 bases and J 1 base; bases outside gene matches: 8. The CDR3 runs 16 residues. CDR3 sequence: CASSPLAGGFQETQYF. CDR3 nucleotides: TGTGCCAGCAGCCCCCTCGCGGGAGGGTTCCAAGAGACCCAGTACTTC.